This T cell receptor beta chain was captured by sequencing in a study of T cells in Graves' hyperthyroidism and ophthalmopathy. Across the whole study: Once the initial diagnosis was made, peripheral blood was obtained before any treatment. Study-wide results and limits: The blood repertoire included most of the expanded thyroid clonotypes above 0.001.

Regions amplified from RNA transcripts were the TCR beta CDR3 regions. A first-round RT-PCR of the TCR CDR3 used the HTBI primer set. TCRdb reprocessed the multiplex PCR reads via MiXCR and lists one record per CDR3 protein. Seen here are approximately 370,000 distinct CDR3 sequences, about 15% observed once, and the top ten hold approximately 32%. CDR1 and CDR2 from the germline V gene are LNHNV and YYDKDF (reference sequence). The CDR3 loop spans 14 amino acids. V lost 8 bases to trimming and J lost 8 bases, with 18 bases between them. About this clonotype itself: The antigen is undetermined.

Sequencing was carried out using blood. The rearrangement joins TRBV15 to TRBJ2-2; possible D gene TRBD2, 6 bases. The sequence came from a woman in her twenties or thirties with Graves' hyperthyroidism. The CDR3 protein is CATAEGPSSGELFF. As DNA, the CDR3 is TGTGCCACCGCGGAGGGCCCATCTTCTGGGGAGCTGTTTTTT.